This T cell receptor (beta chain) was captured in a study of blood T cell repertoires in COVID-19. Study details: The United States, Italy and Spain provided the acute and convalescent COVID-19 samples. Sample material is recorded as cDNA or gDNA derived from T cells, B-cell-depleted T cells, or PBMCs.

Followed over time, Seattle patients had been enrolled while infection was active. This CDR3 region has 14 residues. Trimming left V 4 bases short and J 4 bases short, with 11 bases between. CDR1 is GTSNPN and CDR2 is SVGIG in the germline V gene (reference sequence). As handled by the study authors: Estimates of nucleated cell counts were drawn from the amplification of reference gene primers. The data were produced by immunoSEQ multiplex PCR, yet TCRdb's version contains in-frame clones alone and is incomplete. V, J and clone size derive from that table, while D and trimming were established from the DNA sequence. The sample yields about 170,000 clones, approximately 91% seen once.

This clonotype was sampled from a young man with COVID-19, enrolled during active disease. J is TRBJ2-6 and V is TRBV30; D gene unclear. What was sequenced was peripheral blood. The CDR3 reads CAWTDKSGANVLTF. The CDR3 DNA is TGTGCCTGGACTGACAAATCCGGGGCCAACGTCCTGACTTTC. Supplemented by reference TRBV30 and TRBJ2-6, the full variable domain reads SQTIHQWPATLVQPVGSPLSLECTVEGTSNPNLYWYRQAAGRGLQLLFYSVGIGQISSEVPQNLSASRPQDRQFILSSKKLLLSDSGFYLCAWTDKSGANVLTFGAGSRLTVL.